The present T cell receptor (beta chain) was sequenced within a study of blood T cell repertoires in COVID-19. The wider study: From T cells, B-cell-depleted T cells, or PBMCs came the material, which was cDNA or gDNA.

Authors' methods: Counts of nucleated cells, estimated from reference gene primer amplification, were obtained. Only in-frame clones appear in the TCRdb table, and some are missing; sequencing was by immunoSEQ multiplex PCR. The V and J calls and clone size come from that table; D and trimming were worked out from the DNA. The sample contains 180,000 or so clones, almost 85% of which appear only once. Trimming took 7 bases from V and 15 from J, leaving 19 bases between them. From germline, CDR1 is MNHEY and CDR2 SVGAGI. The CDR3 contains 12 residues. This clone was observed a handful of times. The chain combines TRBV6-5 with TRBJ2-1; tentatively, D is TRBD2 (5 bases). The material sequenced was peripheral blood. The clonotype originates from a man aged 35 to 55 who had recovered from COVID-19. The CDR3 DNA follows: TGTGCCAGCAATCTTAACCCGGGGAACTTGTTCTTC. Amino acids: CASNLNPGNLFF.